Included here is one T cell receptor beta chain sequence, with context. The target of this receptor is not known. Per-base quality was not reported, and no clone a single base away is much larger than it. The sequencer listed for this sample is Illumina NovaSeq 6000. cDNA libraries for TCRalpha and TCRbeta were prepared by 5'RACE using constant-segment primers, with sample barcodes and unique molecular identifiers added. RNA was extracted from every sample with Trizol reagent. The libraries were amplified in two PCR steps, and the second step added a second sample barcode and Illumina TruSeq adapters. Sequencing of the libraries was done on an Illumina NovaSeq, producing 2 x 150 bp paired-end reads. Per the original workflow: Demultiplexing of reads and collapsing into UMI-guided consensus sequences were performed with migec v1.2.7. Using mixcr v2.1.11, UMI consensuses were aligned to TRA and TRB V and J templates and then assembled into clonotypes. Clonotypes were classified as expanded or contracted when called significant by both edgeR and NoisET, with noise models trained on biological replicates. For edgeR calls, the cutoffs were a false discovery rate-adjusted p below 0.01 and a log2 fold-change threshold of 1. PCA with hierarchical clustering of max-normalized trajectories of the 1000 most abundant clonotypes was used as exploratory dynamics analysis. Separately sequenced CD4+ and CD8+ repertoires were used to assign the CD4 or CD8 phenotype of responding clones. In TCRdb, the public reads were trimmed at Q25 with fastp and aligned with MiXCR, with productive beta chains retained. Each entry merges the rows of one CDR3 protein and shows their most common DNA and genes. What appears here as the V and J calls and clone size reflects TCRdb's work, not the paper's. The sample has about half a million distinct CDR3 sequences on record, over 15% of them singletons. The top ten clonotypes cover about 12% of the sample.

These data are taken from a study of T-cell memory formation after mild COVID-19 (dated by TCRdb to about 2021). Concerning the study at large: TCR sequence clusters from the two donors were found to be largely donor specific. In a couple of donors, T-cell clones that expanded and contracted after mild COVID-19 were tracked by sequencing TCRalpha and TCRbeta repertoires over time. Two young, previously healthy adult volunteers, one female and one male, were included in the cohort.

Ficoll-Paque density gradient centrifugation was the method used to isolate PBMCs. Broad study findings and their caveats: From day 15 to 85, contracting clones showed balanced CD4/CD8 phenotypes, whereas a second wave of clones that expanded from day 15 to 37 leaned towards CD4+. Contracting CD4+ clones turned up mainly in the CM and EM memory subsets, whereas EMRA was where CD8+ clones were enriched. Some responding clones were found in pre-infection memory, which suggests that pre-existing cross-reactive memory T cells took part in the SARS-CoV-2 response. SARS-CoV-2 specificity of the second-wave clones peaking on day 37 was not confirmed. The study included only a couple of mild cases, and larger cohorts that include severe cases with pre-infection samples were judged to be necessary.

What was sequenced was PBMCs or a T cell subset sorted from them (not recorded which). The receptor was derived from an adult woman who had mild COVID-19 (a few samples of this study predate the infection). The sample titles of this study are shuffled in the database, so cell type and time point are left out; the donor was told from shared clones.

The DNA reads as follows: TGCGCCAGCAGCCACGGACCGATGCAAGAGACCCAGTACTTC. This codes for CASSHGPMQETQYF. This receptor chain uses TRBV4-1 and TRBJ2-5, with no reliable assignment of the D segment. V is shortened by 3 bases, J by 2 bases, and the region joining them spans 10 bases. Counted from cysteine to phenylalanine, this CDR3 has 14 amino acids. Only CDR3 DNA remains: 42 bases, in frame from the first base. As encoded in the germline V gene, CDR1 is MGHRA while CDR2 is YSYEKL.